Included here is one T cell receptor beta chain sequence, with context. This sample was included in a study of OX40 agonist ivuxolimab in advanced cancers. Blood sampling was done at baseline, cycle 4 day 1, and cycle 7 day 1. The germline gives CDR1 GTSNPN, CDR2 SVGIG (reference sequence). Trimming left V 2 bases short and J 1 base short, with 5 bases between. The CDR3 length is 12 residues. This table comes from immunoSEQ multiplex PCR, and its TCRdb copy is limited to in-frame clones, with some not included. The sample holds some 98,000 clones, approximately 93% seen once. The sequencing used CD4+ or CD8+ T cells sorted from blood, collected in a trial of the OX40 agonist ivuxolimab. J is TRBJ1-1 and V is TRBV30, with D unclear. This clonotype was sampled from an adult with an advanced solid tumor such as melanoma, head and neck, liver or kidney cancer. The CDR3 DNA sequence: TGTGCCTGGAGTCGGCCGAACACTGAAGCTTTCTTT. It is translated as CAWSRPNTEAFF.